The clone carrying this T cell receptor (beta chain) has a single count. Its target is not known. The PCR ran on 60 Vbeta and 13 Jbeta primers. Only in-frame clones appear in the TCRdb table, and some are missing; sequencing was by immunoSEQ multiplex PCR. There are about 190,000 clones in the sample; around 85% occur only once, and 1.5% to 2% lies in the top ten. The V segment lost 4 bases and the J segment 12 bases; nucleotides outside the gene matches: 11. The length of the CDR3 is 13 residues. CDR1 and CDR2 (germline): SQVTM, ANQGSEA. The data are from a study of cytomegalovirus exposure and HLA in healthy donors. General study findings and limits: In a later analysis, the majority of CMV-associated beta chains seemingly showed HLA restriction.

The chain employs TRBV29-1 and TRBJ2-2, with 7 positions matching TRBD1. Sequences were obtained from PBMCs. The receptor comes from a man between 18 and 29 years old in good health and CMV-seronegative. The CDR3 DNA sequence: TGCAGCGTTGCCGAAGGGGGCGTTGCTCAGCTGTTTTTT. Its protein is CSVAEGGVAQLFF.